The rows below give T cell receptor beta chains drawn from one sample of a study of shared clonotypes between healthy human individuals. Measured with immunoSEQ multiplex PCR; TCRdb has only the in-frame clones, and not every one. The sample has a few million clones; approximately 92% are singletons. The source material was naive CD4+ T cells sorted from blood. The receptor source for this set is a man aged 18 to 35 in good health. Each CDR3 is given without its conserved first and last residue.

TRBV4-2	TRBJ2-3	ASSQVWRGDTDTQY
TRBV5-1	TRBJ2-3	ASSLAVIPSDTQY
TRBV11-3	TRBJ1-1	ASSLDQGAGLMVRATEAF
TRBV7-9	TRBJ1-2	ASSSEGLYGYT
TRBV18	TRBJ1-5	ASSPTGSGDQPQH
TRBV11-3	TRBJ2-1	ASSPLGSGNNEQF
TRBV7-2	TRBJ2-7	ASSLGTWEQY
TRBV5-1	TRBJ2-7	ASTQGLAGEVGSYEQY
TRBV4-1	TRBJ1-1	ASSQSPGRGQGSNTEAF
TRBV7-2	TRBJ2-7	ASSSLANYEQY
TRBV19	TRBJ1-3	ASRRTGAGNTIY
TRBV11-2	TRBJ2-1	ASSLLTSGGINEQF
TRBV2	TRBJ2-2	ASSAGLAGGELF
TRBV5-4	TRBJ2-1	ASSSPTTSGGYNEQF
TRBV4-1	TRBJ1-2	ASSQPLGAIYGYT
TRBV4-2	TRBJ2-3	ASSQDPRGGPVTDTQY
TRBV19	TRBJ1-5	ASSIGSQPQH
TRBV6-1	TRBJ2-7	ASRTVSGWY
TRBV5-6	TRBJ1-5	ASSQDREIGNQPQH
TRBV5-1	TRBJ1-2	ASSSRSSNYGYT
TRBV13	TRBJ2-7	ASSLSTGRIVEQY
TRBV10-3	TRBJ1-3	AIRTVSSGNTIY
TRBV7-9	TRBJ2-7	ASSPSGGSYEQY
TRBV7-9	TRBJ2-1	ASSLFGGYNEQF
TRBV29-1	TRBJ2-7	SVDGGGHEQY
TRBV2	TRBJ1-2	ASSESGVGTGGAGNYGYT
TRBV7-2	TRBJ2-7	ASSRSSYEQY
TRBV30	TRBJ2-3	AWSPSRPRTDTQY
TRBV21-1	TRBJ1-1	ASSKEGSLNTEAF
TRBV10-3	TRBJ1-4	AIRGTGDEKLF
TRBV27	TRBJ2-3	ASSAGTSGTTDTQY
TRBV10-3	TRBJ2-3	AISEVGEGTDTQY
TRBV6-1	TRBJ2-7	ASSEQGGSHEQY
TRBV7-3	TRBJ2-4	ASSPDRNTISQY
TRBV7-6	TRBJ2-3	ASSPGITDTQY
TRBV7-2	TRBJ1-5	ASSLDYRVAQPQH
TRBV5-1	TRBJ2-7	ASSLEYYTYEQY
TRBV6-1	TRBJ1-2	ASTLGGGKIGYT
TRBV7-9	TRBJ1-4	ASTTNGTRGKLF
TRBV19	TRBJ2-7	ASSIHLTYEQY